The rows below give T cell receptor beta chains drawn from one sample of a study of T cells in Graves' hyperthyroidism and ophthalmopathy. TCRdb fed the multiplex PCR reads into MiXCR, producing one record per CDR3 protein. The data show approximately 690,000 distinct CDR3 sequences, more than 14% seen once. Sample: blood. Receptors were obtained from a woman between 50 and 59 years old with Graves' ophthalmopathy. CDR3s include the opening cysteine and the closing phenylalanine or tryptophan. The D gene is left open where the match is weak. Where a row states a size, it is once, few, many or the class of an expanded clone; other rows omit it.

j_gene: TRBJ2-1
d_gene: TRBD2
abundance: many
v_gene: TRBV5-1
CDR3nt: TGCGCCAGCAGCTTGGTGTTAGCGGGAGAGAATGAGCAGTTCTTC
CDR3aa: CASSLVLAGENEQFF

j_gene: TRBJ1-1
d_gene: .
abundance: many
v_gene: TRBV24-1
CDR3nt: TGTGCCACCAGTGATTTGCAGTCCACTGAAGCTTTCTTT
CDR3aa: CATSDLQSTEAFF

j_gene: TRBJ2-4
d_gene: .
abundance: many
v_gene: TRBV11-3
CDR3nt: TGTGCCAGCAGCTTAGACAACCAAAACATTCAGTACTTC
CDR3aa: CASSLDNQNIQYF

j_gene: TRBJ2-7
d_gene: .
abundance: many
v_gene: TRBV7-2
CDR3nt: TGTGCCAGCAGCTACCTGGGAGGCCTCCCCTACGAGCAGTACTTC
CDR3aa: CASSYLGGLPYEQYF

j_gene: TRBJ2-2
d_gene: TRBD2
abundance: many
v_gene: TRBV6-2/TRBV6-3
CDR3nt: TGTGCCAGCAGCCACAGGAACCCTAGCGGGTCCACCGGGGAGCTGTTTTTT
CDR3aa: CASSHRNPSGSTGELFF

j_gene: TRBJ2-1
d_gene: .
abundance: .
v_gene: TRBV7-8
CDR3nt: TGTGCCAGCAGCTTAGAACTAGCCGACATGGGTGAGCAGCTCTTC
CDR3aa: CASSLELADMGEQLF

j_gene: TRBJ1-4
d_gene: TRBD1
abundance: .
v_gene: TRBV10-3
CDR3nt: TGTGCCATCAGACCGACAGGGGATGAAAAACTGTTTTTT
CDR3aa: CAIRPTGDEKLFF

j_gene: TRBJ2-1
d_gene: TRBD2
abundance: .
v_gene: TRBV19
CDR3nt: TGTGCCAGTAGTGTGACCGGGACTAGCGGTGCGACCTACAATGAGCAGTTCTTC
CDR3aa: CASSVTGTSGATYNEQFF

j_gene: TRBJ2-3
d_gene: .
abundance: many
v_gene: TRBV18
CDR3nt: TGTGCCAGCTCACCAGGAGGGACAACAGATACGCAGTATTTT
CDR3aa: CASSPGGTTDTQYF

j_gene: TRBJ2-5
d_gene: TRBD2
abundance: many
v_gene: TRBV7-2
CDR3nt: TGTGCCAGCAGCACAGCGGGAGTACCTCAAGAGACCCAGTACTTC
CDR3aa: CASSTAGVPQETQYF

j_gene: TRBJ1-5
d_gene: .
abundance: many
v_gene: TRBV7-8
CDR3nt: TGTGCCAGCAGCTTAAACCCCGGAATTAATCAGCCCCAGCATTTT
CDR3aa: CASSLNPGINQPQHF

j_gene: TRBJ2-3
d_gene: .
abundance: many
v_gene: TRBV20-1
CDR3nt: TGCAGTGCTGGACCGCCGATCACAGATACGCAGTATTTT
CDR3aa: CSAGPPITDTQYF

j_gene: TRBJ2-4
d_gene: TRBD1
abundance: few
v_gene: TRBV5-1
CDR3nt: TGCGCCAGCGCCCAGGGACAGAATAAAAACATTCAGTACTTC
CDR3aa: CASAQGQNKNIQYF

j_gene: TRBJ1-1
d_gene: .
abundance: .
v_gene: TRBV29-1
CDR3nt: TGCAGCGTACGGGGGCAGAAAAACACTGAAGCTTTCTTT
CDR3aa: CSVRGQKNTEAFF

j_gene: TRBJ2-3
d_gene: .
abundance: few
v_gene: TRBV20-1
CDR3nt: TGCAGTGCTATCGACGTTAGCGGCGCAGATACGCAGTATTTT
CDR3aa: CSAIDVSGADTQYF

j_gene: TRBJ1-2
d_gene: .
abundance: many
v_gene: TRBV7-2
CDR3nt: TGTGCCAGCAGCTTGGACCGTGCTAACTATGGCTACACCTTC
CDR3aa: CASSLDRANYGYTF

j_gene: TRBJ2-6
d_gene: .
abundance: few
v_gene: TRBV27
CDR3nt: TGTGCCAGCAGCCATGGGGGTAGCGCCTCCTACTCTGGGGCCAACGTCCTGACTTTC
CDR3aa: CASSHGGSASYSGANVLTF

j_gene: TRBJ1-2
d_gene: .
abundance: few
v_gene: TRBV25-1
CDR3nt: TGTGCCAGCAGTGGGCAAGGGGGGACAAACTATGGCTACACCTTC
CDR3aa: CASSGQGGTNYGYTF

j_gene: TRBJ2-5
d_gene: TRBD1
abundance: .
v_gene: TRBV20-1
CDR3nt: TGCAGTGCTAGAGCATCCCCGGGACAGAAAGCAGGACGGGAGACCCAGTACTTC
CDR3aa: CSARASPGQKAGRETQYF

j_gene: TRBJ1-2
d_gene: .
abundance: many
v_gene: TRBV6-5
CDR3nt: TGTGCCAGCAGTTACGTGTCGGGGGGCTACACCTTC
CDR3aa: CASSYVSGGYTF

j_gene: TRBJ2-7
d_gene: TRBD2
abundance: few
v_gene: TRBV24-1
CDR3nt: TGTGCCACCAGTGATTTAGGAATCGGACTAGCGGGAGATCGGGACGAGCAGTACTTC
CDR3aa: CATSDLGIGLAGDRDEQYF

j_gene: TRBJ2-1
d_gene: .
abundance: many
v_gene: TRBV24-1
CDR3nt: TGTGCCACCAGTCCGAGACTAGATCAATATGAGCAGTTCTTC
CDR3aa: CATSPRLDQYEQFF

j_gene: TRBJ2-1
d_gene: TRBD1
abundance: many
v_gene: TRBV7-3
CDR3nt: TGTGCCAGCAGCTTAATGAAACAGGGGGCGAGATACAATGAGCAGTTCTTC
CDR3aa: CASSLMKQGARYNEQFF

j_gene: TRBJ2-5
d_gene: TRBD1
abundance: few
v_gene: TRBV14
CDR3nt: TGTGCCAGCAGCCAAGATATAGGGGGCTGGGAGACCCAGTACTTC
CDR3aa: CASSQDIGGWETQYF

j_gene: TRBJ2-5
d_gene: TRBD2
abundance: .
v_gene: TRBV7-9
CDR3nt: TGTGCCAGCAGCTCAACTTCTAGCGGGCGAGGGTATACCCAGTACTTC
CDR3aa: CASSSTSSGRGYTQYF

j_gene: TRBJ1-6
d_gene: .
abundance: .
v_gene: TRBV19
CDR3nt: TGTGCCAGTATGTTTGGAACAGGCGCCAATTCACCCCTCCACTTT
CDR3aa: CASMFGTGANSPLHF

j_gene: TRBJ2-5
d_gene: TRBD2
abundance: .
v_gene: TRBV5-1
CDR3nt: TGCGCCAGCAGCTTGGCCGGACTAGCGGGACCAGAGACCCAGTACTTC
CDR3aa: CASSLAGLAGPETQYF

j_gene: TRBJ2-7
d_gene: .
abundance: few
v_gene: TRBV4-3
CDR3nt: TGCGCCAGCAGCCAAGATGATAGCTCCTACGAGCAGTACTTC
CDR3aa: CASSQDDSSYEQYF

j_gene: TRBJ2-7
d_gene: TRBD1
abundance: .
v_gene: TRBV4-3
CDR3nt: TGCGCCAGCAGCCGAGTTTTGACAGGGGCGAACTACGAGCAGTACTTC
CDR3aa: CASSRVLTGANYEQYF

j_gene: TRBJ2-7
d_gene: .
abundance: many
v_gene: TRBV3-1
CDR3nt: TGTGCCAGCAGCCCCATGCGTACCACCTACGAGCAGTACTTC
CDR3aa: CASSPMRTTYEQYF

j_gene: TRBJ2-1
d_gene: .
abundance: .
v_gene: TRBV6-2/TRBV6-3
CDR3nt: TGTGCCAACAGTTACTCCTCCTTGGCGGAGTATAGGAATGAGCAGTTCTTC
CDR3aa: CANSYSSLAEYRNEQFF

j_gene: TRBJ1-3
d_gene: .
abundance: .
v_gene: TRBV7-6
CDR3nt: TGTGCCAGCAGCTTAGCGGGCCTATCTGGAACCGCCATATATTTT
CDR3aa: CASSLAGLSGTAIYF

j_gene: TRBJ2-7
d_gene: .
abundance: many
v_gene: TRBV29-1
CDR3nt: TGCAGCGTTAGGGGACGCACTAACAACTACGAGCAGTACTTC
CDR3aa: CSVRGRTNNYEQYF

j_gene: TRBJ1-3
d_gene: .
abundance: .
v_gene: TRBV6-5
CDR3nt: TGTGCCAGCAGTTACTCGGACAGACCTGGAAACACCATATATTTT
CDR3aa: CASSYSDRPGNTIYF

j_gene: TRBJ1-1
d_gene: .
abundance: many
v_gene: TRBV6-2/TRBV6-3
CDR3nt: TGTGCCAGCAGCGACGCCTGGAACACTGAAGCTTTCTTT
CDR3aa: CASSDAWNTEAFF

j_gene: TRBJ2-7
d_gene: TRBD2
abundance: few
v_gene: TRBV11-1
CDR3nt: TGTGCCAGCAACGCGGGACTAGCAGCAACCTACGAGCAGTACTTC
CDR3aa: CASNAGLAATYEQYF

j_gene: TRBJ2-5
d_gene: .
abundance: few
v_gene: TRBV28
CDR3nt: TGTGCCAGCAGTTCCGGACAAGGCCAGACCCAGTACTTC
CDR3aa: CASSSGQGQTQYF

j_gene: TRBJ2-2
d_gene: TRBD2
abundance: .
v_gene: TRBV20-1
CDR3nt: TGCAGTGCTAGACTCAGCGGGAGGGCAGGGAACACCGGGGAGCTGTTTTTT
CDR3aa: CSARLSGRAGNTGELFF

j_gene: TRBJ1-5
d_gene: .
abundance: .
v_gene: TRBV29-1
CDR3nt: TGCAGCGTTCGGCGGGGCCCAAATCAGCCCCAGCATTTT
CDR3aa: CSVRRGPNQPQHF

j_gene: TRBJ1-2
d_gene: .
abundance: many
v_gene: TRBV24-1
CDR3nt: TGTGCCACCAGTGATCGGGACGGGAGGGGCTACACCTTC
CDR3aa: CATSDRDGRGYTF

j_gene: TRBJ2-1
d_gene: TRBD1
abundance: .
v_gene: TRBV7-9
CDR3nt: TGTGCCAGCAGCTTAGTCCGACAGGGAAGTTTTGAGCAGTTCTTC
CDR3aa: CASSLVRQGSFEQFF

j_gene: TRBJ1-5
d_gene: .
abundance: many
v_gene: TRBV13
CDR3nt: TGTGCCAGCAGCTTAGGAGGGAGCCATCAGCCCCAGCATTTT
CDR3aa: CASSLGGSHQPQHF

j_gene: TRBJ1-5
d_gene: .
abundance: many
v_gene: TRBV27
CDR3nt: TGTGCCAGCAGTTTATCGGGCGGGGGGGGTGGCAATCAGCCCCAGCATTTT
CDR3aa: CASSLSGGGGGNQPQHF

j_gene: TRBJ1-2
d_gene: TRBD1
abundance: many
v_gene: TRBV7-3
CDR3nt: TGTGCCAGCAGCCAGGACAGGGGTCATGGCTACACCTTC
CDR3aa: CASSQDRGHGYTF

j_gene: TRBJ2-2
d_gene: TRBD1
abundance: many
v_gene: TRBV7-2
CDR3nt: TGTGCCAGCACCCCGGGACAGGGCCTCACCGGGGAGCTGTTTTTT
CDR3aa: CASTPGQGLTGELFF

j_gene: TRBJ1-1
d_gene: .
abundance: many
v_gene: TRBV29-1
CDR3nt: TGCAGCGTTTGGGCCAGCGAGAACACTGAAGCTTTCTTT
CDR3aa: CSVWASENTEAFF

j_gene: TRBJ2-7
d_gene: .
abundance: many
v_gene: TRBV4-3
CDR3nt: TGCGCCAGCAGCCAAGATTTTGGGGGCGCGGTCACGCACGAGCAGTACTTC
CDR3aa: CASSQDFGGAVTHEQYF

j_gene: TRBJ2-3
d_gene: TRBD2
abundance: .
v_gene: TRBV25-1
CDR3nt: TGTGCCAGCAGACCTAGCGGACGGGCCGTAGATACGCAGTATTTT
CDR3aa: CASRPSGRAVDTQYF

j_gene: TRBJ2-2
d_gene: TRBD2
abundance: few
v_gene: TRBV5-4
CDR3nt: TGTGCCAGCAGCTCCGGACTAGCGGGAGGTGGGGAGCTGTTTTTT
CDR3aa: CASSSGLAGGGELFF

j_gene: TRBJ2-1
d_gene: TRBD2
abundance: .
v_gene: TRBV28
CDR3nt: TGTGCCAGCTCTACTAGCGGGAGAGAGCAGTTCTTC
CDR3aa: CASSTSGREQFF

j_gene: TRBJ2-1
d_gene: TRBD2
abundance: many
v_gene: TRBV20-1
CDR3nt: TGCAGTGCTCCCGGGACTAGCGGGAGGGCCCTTGAGCAGTTCTTC
CDR3aa: CSAPGTSGRALEQFF

j_gene: TRBJ1-1
d_gene: .
abundance: .
v_gene: TRBV7-3
CDR3nt: TGTGCCAGCAGACCACACCCGGCCCTTGGCACTGAAGCTTTCTTT
CDR3aa: CASRPHPALGTEAFF

j_gene: TRBJ2-7
d_gene: TRBD1
abundance: many
v_gene: TRBV7-2
CDR3nt: TGTGCCAGCAGCGCCCGGGACAGCTCCTACGAGCAGTACTTC
CDR3aa: CASSARDSSYEQYF

j_gene: TRBJ2-5
d_gene: TRBD2
abundance: many
v_gene: TRBV2
CDR3nt: TGTGCCAGCAGGAGACTAGCGGGAGGTATGGAGACCCAGTACTTC
CDR3aa: CASRRLAGGMETQYF

j_gene: TRBJ1-6
d_gene: .
abundance: many
v_gene: TRBV7-9
CDR3nt: TGTGCCAGCAGCAAACCGACGGGGACTAATTCACCCCTCCACTTT
CDR3aa: CASSKPTGTNSPLHF

j_gene: TRBJ1-5
d_gene: TRBD1
abundance: many
v_gene: TRBV7-9
CDR3nt: TGTGCCAGCAGCTTAGGGACAGGGACCCGGAATCAGCCCCAGCATTTT
CDR3aa: CASSLGTGTRNQPQHF

j_gene: TRBJ2-7
d_gene: TRBD2
abundance: many
v_gene: TRBV18
CDR3nt: TGTGCCAGCTCACCACCGGCACTAGCGGGAGGGCTCTACGAGCAGTACTTC
CDR3aa: CASSPPALAGGLYEQYF

j_gene: TRBJ2-5
d_gene: .
abundance: many
v_gene: TRBV11-2
CDR3nt: TGTGCCAGCAGCTTAGCAGGGACTTATGAGACCCAGTACTTC
CDR3aa: CASSLAGTYETQYF

j_gene: TRBJ2-7
d_gene: TRBD1
abundance: many
v_gene: TRBV28
CDR3nt: TGTGCCAGCAGTTCCGGGACAGATCCCTACGAGCAGTACTTC
CDR3aa: CASSSGTDPYEQYF